Below, 19 T cell receptor beta chains from the same sample are listed, as sequenced in a study of vaccination effects on CD4 cells after COVID-19. CD4+ T cells specific for antigen were expanded with viral peptide pools by the ViraFEST assay before sequencing. The culture ran for nine to eleven days, and then CD4+ T cells were isolated. The vaccine recipients had no prior SARS-CoV-2 infection, with negative nucleocapsid antibodies. No antigen is known for these receptors. The data were produced by immunoSEQ multiplex PCR, yet TCRdb's version contains in-frame clones alone and is incomplete. The sample includes approximately 70,000 clones, 60% to 75% seen only once; the top ten take around 3.2%. The starting material was CD4+ T cells from PBMCs cultured with HCoV-NL63 spike peptides, obtained before COVID-19 vaccination. These TCRs come from a human donor who received a COVID-19 vaccine.

The chain combines TRBV7-9 with TRBJ2-5; 7 nucleotides line up with TRBD1. The V segment lost 1 base and the J segment 4 bases; nucleotides outside the gene matches: 6. The CDR3 sequence is 15 residues long. The germline V gene encodes CDR1 SEHNR and CDR2 FQNEAQ (reference sequence). The CDR3 region is CASSLVPGGRETQYF. In DNA, the CDR3 is TGTGCCAGCAGCTTAGTGCCAGGGGGAAGAGAGACCCAGTACTTC.

The chain carries TRBV7-2 and TRBJ1-2, with 11 bases identical to TRBD1. Looked up from germline, CDR1 is SGHTA and CDR2 is FQGNSA. Trimming at V came to 5 bases and at J to 2 bases, leaving 4 bases not matched to a gene. This CDR3 has 15 residues. The CDR3 sequence is CASSGRDRGNYGYTF. CDR3 in DNA: TGTGCCAGCAGCGGACGGGACAGGGGGAACTATGGCTACACCTTC.

Comment on this clone: The junction departs from the called germline gene at one end, perhaps through a read error. The chain links TRBV7-2 to TRBJ1-1; no firm D call. This CDR3 contains 14 residues. Germline CDR1 SGHTA, CDR2 FQGNSA. The CDR3 is CASSLRVRNSEAFF. The CDR3 DNA is TGTGCCAGCAGCTTAAGGGTCAGGAACTCTGAAGCTTTCTTT.

CDR3 bases: TGTGCCACCGGAGGGCGGGGGGGAGATACGCAGTATTTT. It encodes CATGGRGGDTQYF. This rearrangement joins TRBV2 to TRBJ2-3; 9 nucleotides match TRBD2. The CDR3 loop spans 13 amino acids. V was pared by 10 bases and J by 5 bases, with 7 bases of the junction left unmatched. In germline, CDR1 is SNHLY, CDR2 FYNNEI.

This clone appeared a few times. The V gene is TRBV12-5, the J gene TRBJ2-2, with 8 bases identical to TRBD1. Trimming took 3 bases from V and 0 from J; bases not matched to a gene: 3. This CDR3 is built from 16 residues. Germline V gene sequence: CDR1 LGHNT, CDR2 FRNRAP. CDR3 region: CASGFSQGANTGELFF. The CDR3 DNA reads TGTGCTAGTGGTTTCTCACAGGGGGCGAACACCGGGGAGCTGTTTTTT.

The genes are TRBV28 and TRBJ1-5, with 8 positions matching TRBD1. J gave up 8 bases and V 5 bases, and 11 bases lay outside the gene matches. This CDR3 has 15 residues. Germline loops: CDR1 MDHEN, CDR2 SYDVKM. CDR3: CASSLLGQGGEPQHF. For the CDR3, the DNA is TGTGCCAGCAGTCTCCTTGGACAGGGTGGAGAGCCCCAGCATTTT.

The chain carries TRBV7-9 and TRBJ1-6; D is unclear. Trimming took off 2 bases at V and 7 bases at J, with 15 bases between the two ends. There are 16 residues in the CDR3. Germline V gene lookup returns CDR1 SEHNR and CDR2 FQNEAQ (reference sequence). The CDR3 loop reads CASSLNTPGPNSPLHF. The CDR3 coding sequence is TGTGCCAGCAGCTTAAACACGCCAGGCCCAAATTCACCCCTCCACTTT.

The rearrangement joins TRBV7-9 to TRBJ2-2; a possible D gene is TRBD1 (5 bases). Per germline, CDR1 SEHNR and CDR2 FQNEAQ (reference sequence). CDR3 length equals 18 residues. V was clipped by 5 bases and J by 0 bases, with 19 bases between them. CDR3 residues: CASSPGVGAGTNTGELFF. DNA of the CDR3: TGTGCCAGCAGCCCCGGAGTTGGGGCAGGGACGAACACCGGGGAGCTGTTTTTT.

This chain connects TRBV7-2 to TRBJ2-1, with 9 nucleotides matching TRBD2. With 7 bases clipped from V and 7 bases from J, the junction kept 11 bases outside the gene matches. The CDR3 is 15 amino acids. Germline V gene data show CDR1 as SGHTA and CDR2 as FQGNSA. The CDR3 region has the DNA TGTGCCAGCAAGTTTGGCGGGGGGGGAGGGAATGAGCAGTTCTTC. Protein: CASKFGGGGGNEQFF.

The chain recombines TRBV23-1 with TRBJ1-4, with 9 nucleotides matching TRBD1. TRBV23-1 counts as an open reading frame of uncertain function. The CDR3 length is 16 residues. The trim removed 2 bases at V and 3 bases at J, leaving 4 bases unmatched. DNA of the CDR3: TGCGCCAGCAGTCAAAAACAGGGGGCACCTAATGAAAAACTGTTTTTT. Translating gives CASSQKQGAPNEKLFF.

This chain uses TRBV11-3 with TRBJ2-2; D is unclear. Germline CDR1 SGHNT, CDR2 YENEEA. V was cut by 4 bases and J by 4 bases, with 13 bases left in between. The CDR3 loop spans 15 amino acids. The CDR3, as DNA: TGTGCCAGCAGCTCTTCCCGGACGGTCACCGGGGAGCTGTTTTTT. This translates into CASSSSRTVTGELFF.

This chain connects TRBV27 to TRBJ2-1; D uncertain. Germline CDR1 is MNHEY and CDR2 is SMNVEV (reference sequence). V was clipped by 6 bases and J by 4 bases, with 13 bases between them. This CDR3 comprises 14 residues. CDR3 in DNA: TGTGCCAGCAGACGGACGGTAAATTACAATGAGCAGTTCTTC. Residues: CASRRTVNYNEQFF.

The rearrangement uses TRBV6-1 and TRBJ2-2; maybe TRBD1 (5 bases). From germline, CDR1 is MNHNS and CDR2 SASEGT. The CDR3 runs to 16 residues. V lost 4 bases to trimming and J lost 0 bases, with 12 bases between them. This chain's CDR3 is CASSARTPTNTGELFF. The CDR3 DNA follows: TGTGCCAGCAGTGCCCGGACACCTACGAACACCGGGGAGCTGTTTTTT.

The V gene is TRBV7-8, the J gene TRBJ2-2; a possible D gene is TRBD1 (5 bases). CDR3 length: 15 residues. Germline-derived CDR1 and CDR2 are SGHVS and FQNEAQ. Trimming left V 5 bases short and J 1 base short, with 11 bases between. The CDR3 here is CASSRQSQNTGELFF. CDR3 nucleotide sequence: TGTGCCAGCAGCCGACAGTCTCAGAACACCGGGGAGCTGTTTTTT.

CDR3 protein: CASSPPGTGGYQPQHF. CDR3 in DNA: TGTGCCAGCAGCCCCCCAGGGACAGGGGGCTATCAGCCCCAGCATTTT. V is TRBV7-8 and J is TRBJ1-5; 12 positions match TRBD1. This CDR3 comprises 16 residues. Per the germline V gene, CDR1 is SGHVS and CDR2 is FQNEAQ. With 5 bases clipped from V and 5 bases from J, the junction kept 7 bases outside the gene matches.

This chain joins TRBV9 and TRBJ1-1; TRBD1 might be the D (6 bases). Looked up from germline, CDR1 is SGDLS and CDR2 is YYNGEE. This CDR3 has 14 amino acids. The V end was cut by 4 bases, the J end by 1 base, with 11 bases between. The CDR3 sequence: CASSTLDRNTEAFF. The CDR3, as DNA: TGTGCCAGCAGCACCCTGGACAGGAACACTGAAGCTTTCTTT.

V gene TRBV18 combines with J gene TRBJ1-2, with 7 positions matching TRBD1. The germline V gene encodes CDR1 KGHSH and CDR2 LQKENI. V lost 3 bases and J lost 6; bases outside the gene matches: 4. The CDR3 has 13 residues. The CDR3 protein is CASSPTGWDGYTF. In DNA, the CDR3 is TGTGCCAGCTCACCGACAGGGTGGGATGGCTACACCTTC. Full variable domain (missing parts from reference TRBV18 and TRBJ1-2): NAGVMQNPRHLVRRRGQEARLRCSPMKGHSHVYWYRQLPEEGLKFMVYLQKENIIDESGMPKERFSAEFPKEGPSILRIQQVVRGDSAAYFCASSPTGWDGYTFGSGTRLTVV.

The J gene is TRBJ2-7, the V gene TRBV5-1; 8 bases agree with TRBD2. The CDR3 loop spans 14 amino acids. Per the germline V gene, CDR1 is SGHRS and CDR2 is YFSETQ. J gave up 7 bases and V 0 bases, and 6 bases lay outside the gene matches. DNA of the CDR3: TGCGCCAGCAGCTTGGGGGCGGGGGGAGTGGAGCAGTACGTC. Translation: CASSLGAGGVEQYV.

This clone has more than one count but fewer than ten. The V call is TRBV7-9, the J call TRBJ1-1, with D possibly TRBD1 on 6 matching bases. The germline gives CDR1 SEHNR, CDR2 FQNEAQ (reference sequence). The CDR3 is 14 residues long. Between the trimmed V and J ends, which lost 5 bases and 3 bases, there was a span of 13 bases. The CDR3: CASSERGRDTEAFF. CDR3 nucleotide sequence: TGTGCCAGCAGCGAGCGGGGGCGTGACACTGAAGCTTTCTTT.